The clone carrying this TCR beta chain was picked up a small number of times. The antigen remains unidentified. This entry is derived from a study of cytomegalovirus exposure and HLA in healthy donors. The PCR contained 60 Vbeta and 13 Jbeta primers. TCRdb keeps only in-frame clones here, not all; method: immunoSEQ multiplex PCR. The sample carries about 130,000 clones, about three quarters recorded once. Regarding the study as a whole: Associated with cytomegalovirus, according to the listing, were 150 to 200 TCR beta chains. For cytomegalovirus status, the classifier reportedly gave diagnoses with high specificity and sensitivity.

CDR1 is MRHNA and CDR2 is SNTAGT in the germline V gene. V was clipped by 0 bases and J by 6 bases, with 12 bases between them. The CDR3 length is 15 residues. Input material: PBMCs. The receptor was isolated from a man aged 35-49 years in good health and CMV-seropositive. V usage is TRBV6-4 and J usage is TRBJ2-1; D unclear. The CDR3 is CASSDSSSYGNEQFF. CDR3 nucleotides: TGTGCCAGCAGTGACTCGAGCTCTTACGGCAATGAGCAGTTCTTC.